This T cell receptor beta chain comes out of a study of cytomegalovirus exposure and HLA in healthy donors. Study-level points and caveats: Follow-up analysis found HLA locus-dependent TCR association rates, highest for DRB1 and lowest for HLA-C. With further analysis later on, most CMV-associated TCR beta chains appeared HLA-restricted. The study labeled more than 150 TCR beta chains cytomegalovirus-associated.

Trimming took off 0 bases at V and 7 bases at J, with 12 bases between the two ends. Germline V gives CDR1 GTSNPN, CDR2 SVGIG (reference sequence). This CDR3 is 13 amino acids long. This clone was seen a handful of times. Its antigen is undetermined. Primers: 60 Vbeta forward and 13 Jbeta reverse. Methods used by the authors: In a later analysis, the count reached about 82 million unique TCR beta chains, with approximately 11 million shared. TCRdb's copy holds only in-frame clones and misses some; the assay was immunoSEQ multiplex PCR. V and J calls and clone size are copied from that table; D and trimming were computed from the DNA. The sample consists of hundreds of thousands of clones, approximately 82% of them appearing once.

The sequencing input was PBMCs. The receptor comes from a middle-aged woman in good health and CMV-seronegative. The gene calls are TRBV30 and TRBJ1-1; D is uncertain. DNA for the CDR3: TGTGCCTGGAGTGTACAAGCGGCGAGTGAAGCTTTCTTT. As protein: CAWSVQAASEAFF.